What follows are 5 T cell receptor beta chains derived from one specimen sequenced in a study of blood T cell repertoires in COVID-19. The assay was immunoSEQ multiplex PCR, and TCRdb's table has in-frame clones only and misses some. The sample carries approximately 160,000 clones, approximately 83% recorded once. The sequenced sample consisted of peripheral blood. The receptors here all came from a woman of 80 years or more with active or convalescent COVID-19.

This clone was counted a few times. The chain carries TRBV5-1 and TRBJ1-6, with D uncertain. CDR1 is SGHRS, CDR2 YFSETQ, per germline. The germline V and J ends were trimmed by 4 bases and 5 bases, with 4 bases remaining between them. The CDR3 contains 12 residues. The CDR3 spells CASSTDNSPLHF. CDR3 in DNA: TGCGCCAGCAGCACGGATAATTCACCCCTCCACTTT.

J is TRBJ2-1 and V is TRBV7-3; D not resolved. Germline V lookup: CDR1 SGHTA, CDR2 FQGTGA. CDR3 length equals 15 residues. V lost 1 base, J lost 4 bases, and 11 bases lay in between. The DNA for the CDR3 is TGTGCCAGCAGCTTAAATGCTAGTCCGTACAATGAGCAGTTCTTC. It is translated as CASSLNASPYNEQFF.

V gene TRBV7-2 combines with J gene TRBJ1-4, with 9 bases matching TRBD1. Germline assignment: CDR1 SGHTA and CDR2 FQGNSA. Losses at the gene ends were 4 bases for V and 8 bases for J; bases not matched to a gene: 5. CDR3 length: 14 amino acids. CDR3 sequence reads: CASSWGTGREKLFF. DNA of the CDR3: TGTGCCAGCAGCTGGGGGACAGGGCGGGAAAAACTGTTTTTT.

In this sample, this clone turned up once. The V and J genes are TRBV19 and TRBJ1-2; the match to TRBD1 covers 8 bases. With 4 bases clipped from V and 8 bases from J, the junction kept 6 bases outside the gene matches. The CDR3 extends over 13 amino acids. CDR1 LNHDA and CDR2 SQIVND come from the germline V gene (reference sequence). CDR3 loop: CASSTVAGGGYTF. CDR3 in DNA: TGTGCCAGTAGTACGGTGGCAGGGGGCGGCTACACCTTC.

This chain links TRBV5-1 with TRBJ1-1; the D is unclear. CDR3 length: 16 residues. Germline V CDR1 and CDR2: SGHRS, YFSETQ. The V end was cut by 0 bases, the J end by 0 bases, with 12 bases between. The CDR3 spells CASSLGLALMNTEAFF. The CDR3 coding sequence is TGCGCCAGCAGCTTGGGGCTCGCCCTGATGAACACTGAAGCTTTCTTT.